Reported below is one T cell receptor beta chain. The specificity of this receptor is unknown. The record has no base qualities; no much larger clone is one base away. CDR1 SGHRS and CDR2 YFSETQ are derived from the germline V gene. V is cut back by 5 bases and J by 0 bases, with 5 bases in the junction unmatched. Spanning cysteine to phenylalanine, the CDR3 consists of 16 amino acids. The read is trimmed to its CDR3 DNA, 48 bases read in frame from base 1. This specimen belongs to a study of blood T cells in healthy people across ages (dated by TCRdb to the mid-2010s). Regarding the study in general: Template switching captured roughly one uniquely barcoded TCR beta cDNA molecule per two T cells in model experiments. Using deep sequencing normalized with unique cDNA molecular identifiers, the study measured how TCR beta repertoire diversity changes with age. The donors were divided into four age groups: young (average about 15 years), middle-aged (around 37), aged (approximately 59) and long-lived (about 80). To avoid experimental bias, donors of different ages were spread randomly across the sequencing lanes. Two additional independent replicas of 1 million unique cDNA reads from the same blood draw were analyzed for two donors (one aged 18 to 29 and one aged 80 or older). The research as a whole found: Estimates of total diversity based on one million sequenced T cells were regarded as lower bounds and as underestimates. Observed TCR beta diversity correlated strongly with the percentage of naive T cells measured by flow cytometry. The long-lived group showed more naive CD4+ T cells, fewer expanded clones and increased TCR diversity than the aged group, suggesting age selection. Donor CMV infection status was unknown, potentially confounding age-related changes in expanded clonotypes. Observed TCR beta diversity per million T cells fell roughly linearly with age, and a significant reduction was already apparent by age around 40. Because profiling used bulk unsorted PBMCs, naive and antigen-experienced compartments could not be compared conclusively.

Library creation used 5' RACE. The sample was run on an Illumina HiSeq 2500. The second PCR ran for about 6 to 11 cycles and used a J-beta primer mix along with a sample-barcoded 5' primer. A unique molecular identifier was introduced onto each TCR beta cDNA molecule by a template-switch 5' adaptor carrying 12 random nucleotides. Each sample yielded at least 3 million CDR3-containing paired-end reads. The Mint cDNA synthesis kit, primed by a TRBC-specific oligonucleotide, was used to synthesize first-strand cDNA from all RNA. After uracil-DNA glycosylase treatment, a first 18-cycle PCR used universal primers M1SS and BC2_uni_R on all cDNA. Processing in the source paper ran as follows. Normalization of each sample was performed by random selection of 1 million high-quality reads, each carrying a distinct molecular identifier. Instead of being binned into consensus sequences, reads with shared molecular identifiers were discarded. MiTCR, set to a Q25 quality threshold and the strictest error-elimination algorithm, was used for CDR3 identification, clonotype clustering and error correction. A nonparametric unseen species model using Euler transformation provided a lower-bound estimate of total TCR beta diversity. TCRdb redid the processing of the public reads, applying fastp at Q25 and MiXCR, and retained in-frame beta chains. Every CDR3 protein is listed once, alongside the most common genes and DNA of its rows. Here the V and J calls rest on TCRdb's processing, not on the authors' analysis. This sample has fewer than 1,000,000 distinct CDR3 sequences in its table, and less than 60% of those were observed once. Around 18% of the sample is in the top ten clones.

The roughly 39 donors, aged about 6 to 90 years, were systemically healthy Caucasian individuals from Russia. Approximately 9.3 milliliters of peripheral blood were drawn from each donor into EDTA-treated Vacutainer tubes. Ficoll-Paque density-gradient centrifugation was used to isolate PBMCs, with at least 7 million obtained per sample. Total RNA, at least 6 micrograms per sample, was extracted from PBMCs with Trizol reagent. The percentages of naive CD45RAhigh/CD27high T cells were determined by flow cytometry on a PBMC aliquot from every donor. This clonotype was obtained from a man older than 75 in good health. Sequenced sample: blood. The chain is encoded by TRBV5-1 joined to TRBJ1-5; 10 middle bases align to TRBD1. The nucleotide sequence is given as TGCGCCAGCAGTCCGGGACAGGGGTATAGCAATCAGCCCCAGCATTTT. This sequence encodes CASSPGQGYSNQPQHF.